A selection of T cell receptor beta chains follows, all from one sample in a study of post-analysis software for immune sequencing data. TCRdb called the PCR reads again in MiXCR, with one record for every CDR3 protein. Among about 540,000 distinct CDR3 sequences listed, roughly 34% were seen once. Sequenced: blood. These receptors originate from a girl between 2 and 17 years old with multiple sclerosis. Both conserved end residues are part of each CDR3. Each record gives: clone size, J gene, V gene, D gene, CDR3 DNA, CDR3 protein. The D gene is left open where the match is weak. Clone size is given for some rows only: seen once, a few or many times, or a class if the clone is expanded.

clone_size: many
j_call: TRBJ2-7
v_call: TRBV29-1
d_call: -
cdr3_nt: TGCAGCGTTGAGACAGTTTCCTACGAGCAGTACTTC
cdr3_aa: CSVETVSYEQYF

clone_size: few
j_call: TRBJ2-2
v_call: TRBV20-1
d_call: TRBD2
cdr3_nt: TGCAGTGCGGGAGGGACCGGGGAGCTGTTTTTT
cdr3_aa: CSAGGTGELFF

clone_size: few
j_call: TRBJ2-1
v_call: TRBV7-9
d_call: -
cdr3_nt: TGTGCCAGCAGCTTGGAGCTAGTTCAGCCCTACAATGAGCAGTTCTTC
cdr3_aa: CASSLELVQPYNEQFF

clone_size: -
j_call: TRBJ2-2
v_call: TRBV9
d_call: -
cdr3_nt: TGTGCCAGCAGCGTAGGAGGGGGGGATCTCTCCGGGGAGCTGTTTTTT
cdr3_aa: CASSVGGGDLSGELFF

clone_size: few
j_call: TRBJ2-6
v_call: TRBV5-1
d_call: -
cdr3_nt: TGCGCCAGCAGCACGGACCTAGCCGCTCCTAGCTCTGGGGCCAACGTCCTGACTTTC
cdr3_aa: CASSTDLAAPSSGANVLTF

clone_size: once
j_call: TRBJ2-7
v_call: TRBV28
d_call: -
cdr3_nt: TGTGCCAGCAGTACGCCGACAGGATCCGAGCAGTACTTC
cdr3_aa: CASSTPTGSEQYF

clone_size: -
j_call: TRBJ1-5
v_call: TRBV28
d_call: -
cdr3_nt: TGTGCCAGCAGTTCCCCCGGTCTACGGGTAGGTCAGCCCCAGCATTTT
cdr3_aa: CASSSPGLRVGQPQHF

clone_size: many
j_call: TRBJ2-5
v_call: TRBV29-1
d_call: TRBD1
cdr3_nt: TGCAGCGGGGACAGGGGGGAGACCCAGTACTTC
cdr3_aa: CSGDRGETQYF

clone_size: -
j_call: TRBJ2-3
v_call: TRBV20-1
d_call: -
cdr3_nt: TGCAGTGCTAGAGAATGGACTTCCGGGCCAGATACGCAGTATTTT
cdr3_aa: CSAREWTSGPDTQYF

clone_size: -
j_call: TRBJ1-1
v_call: TRBV11-1
d_call: TRBD1
cdr3_nt: TGTGCCAGCAGCTTCGCAACAGGGGTGAACACTGAAGCTTTCTTT
cdr3_aa: CASSFATGVNTEAFF

clone_size: -
j_call: TRBJ1-5
v_call: TRBV12-3/TRBV12-4
d_call: TRBD1
cdr3_nt: TGTGCCAGCACTTATTTTGGGGGCGGGACAGGGGGCAATCAGCCCCAGCATTTT
cdr3_aa: CASTYFGGGTGGNQPQHF

clone_size: -
j_call: TRBJ2-3
v_call: TRBV11-2
d_call: -
cdr3_nt: TGTGCCAGCAGCCCGGGCACTACCGGCGGGGATACGCAGTATTTT
cdr3_aa: CASSPGTTGGDTQYF

clone_size: -
j_call: TRBJ2-3
v_call: TRBV9
d_call: -
cdr3_nt: TGTGCCAGCACCCAAAAGGTAGCGGCCACAGATACGCAGTATTTT
cdr3_aa: CASTQKVAATDTQYF

clone_size: -
j_call: TRBJ2-1
v_call: TRBV20-1
d_call: TRBD2
cdr3_nt: TGCAGTGCTATCCCGGGACTATACAATGAGCAGTTCTTC
cdr3_aa: CSAIPGLYNEQFF

clone_size: -
j_call: TRBJ1-2
v_call: TRBV7-9
d_call: -
cdr3_nt: TGTGCCAGCAGCACCCGGACAGACACTAACTATGGCTACACCTTC
cdr3_aa: CASSTRTDTNYGYTF

clone_size: -
j_call: TRBJ2-5
v_call: TRBV7-2
d_call: -
cdr3_nt: TGTGCCAGCAGCTTAGTGGGGGGGCCCTTACAAGAGACCCAGTACTTC
cdr3_aa: CASSLVGGPLQETQYF

clone_size: few
j_call: TRBJ2-3
v_call: TRBV6-1
d_call: -
cdr3_nt: TGTGCCAGCACCGGCAGGGCAGAGGATACGCAGTATTTT
cdr3_aa: CASTGRAEDTQYF

clone_size: few
j_call: TRBJ2-4
v_call: TRBV5-1
d_call: TRBD1
cdr3_nt: TGCGCCAGCAGCACCGGACAGGGAAACATTCAGTACTTC
cdr3_aa: CASSTGQGNIQYF

clone_size: -
j_call: TRBJ1-1
v_call: TRBV29-1
d_call: -
cdr3_nt: TGCAGCGTTGGCCTGGGCGGGAGCACTGAAGCTTTCTTT
cdr3_aa: CSVGLGGSTEAFF

clone_size: -
j_call: TRBJ1-1
v_call: TRBV14
d_call: -
cdr3_nt: TGTGCCAGCAGCCAAGATAGAAGCCTTGGGGATGAAGCTTTCTTT
cdr3_aa: CASSQDRSLGDEAFF

clone_size: few
j_call: TRBJ1-2
v_call: TRBV7-3
d_call: -
cdr3_nt: TGTGCCAGCAGCCCCGGGAAGGACTATGGCTACACCTTC
cdr3_aa: CASSPGKDYGYTF

clone_size: few
j_call: TRBJ2-7
v_call: TRBV6-5
d_call: -
cdr3_nt: TGTGCCAGCAGTCGGACCACATCCGAGCAGTACTTC
cdr3_aa: CASSRTTSEQYF

clone_size: -
j_call: TRBJ1-2
v_call: TRBV2
d_call: TRBD1
cdr3_nt: TGTGCCAGCAGCACAGTTACAACAGGGGTGAATGGCTACACCTTC
cdr3_aa: CASSTVTTGVNGYTF

clone_size: -
j_call: TRBJ2-4
v_call: TRBV7-3
d_call: -
cdr3_nt: TGTGCCAGCAGCCCCTCAGCCAAAAACATTCAGTACTTC
cdr3_aa: CASSPSAKNIQYF

clone_size: few
j_call: TRBJ1-5
v_call: TRBV10-3
d_call: TRBD1
cdr3_nt: TGTGCCATCAGTAGGACAGGGGATAATCAGCCCCAGCATTTT
cdr3_aa: CAISRTGDNQPQHF

clone_size: -
j_call: TRBJ1-2
v_call: TRBV12-3/TRBV12-4
d_call: -
cdr3_nt: TGTGCCAGCAGTTTATCAGGGATTGATGGCTACACCTTC
cdr3_aa: CASSLSGIDGYTF

clone_size: -
j_call: TRBJ2-1
v_call: TRBV20-1
d_call: TRBD2
cdr3_nt: TGCAGTGCTATCAAGCCGGGCGGGGGGGCCTACAATGAGCAGTTCTTC
cdr3_aa: CSAIKPGGGAYNEQFF

clone_size: few
j_call: TRBJ2-4
v_call: TRBV6-1
d_call: TRBD1
cdr3_nt: TGTGCCAGCACCCTACAGGGGGCCCACAGCGGCATTCAGTACTTC
cdr3_aa: CASTLQGAHSGIQYF

clone_size: many
j_call: TRBJ2-4
v_call: TRBV5-1
d_call: TRBD1
cdr3_nt: TGCGCCAGCAGCTCGTTGACGGGGACAGGGGCCAAAAACATTCAGTACTTC
cdr3_aa: CASSSLTGTGAKNIQYF

clone_size: few
j_call: TRBJ2-7
v_call: TRBV10-3
d_call: TRBD2
cdr3_nt: TGTGCCATCAGTGATCCGGGACTAGCGGGGGGGACCTACGAGCAGTACTTC
cdr3_aa: CAISDPGLAGGTYEQYF

clone_size: -
j_call: TRBJ1-6
v_call: TRBV6-5
d_call: -
cdr3_nt: TGTGCCAGCAGTTCTCACAGGTCCGGAAAAAGTTCACCCCTCCACTTT
cdr3_aa: CASSSHRSGKSSPLHF

clone_size: few
j_call: TRBJ1-6
v_call: TRBV27
d_call: -
cdr3_nt: TGTGCCAGCAGCATGGGACGGCGGAATTCACCCCTCCACTTT
cdr3_aa: CASSMGRRNSPLHF

clone_size: few
j_call: TRBJ2-4
v_call: TRBV5-1
d_call: TRBD2
cdr3_nt: TGCGCCAGCAGCAGCGGGACTAGCGGGAAAAACATTCAGTACTTC
cdr3_aa: CASSSGTSGKNIQYF

clone_size: few
j_call: TRBJ2-6
v_call: TRBV5-1
d_call: TRBD2
cdr3_nt: TGCGCCAGCAGCTTGATCCGGGGGGGCCCTGGGGCCAACGTCCTGACTTTC
cdr3_aa: CASSLIRGGPGANVLTF

clone_size: -
j_call: TRBJ2-5
v_call: TRBV12-3/TRBV12-4
d_call: TRBD1
cdr3_nt: TGTGCCAGCAGTGGGGCCGGGACAGGGAAGCAGTACTTC
cdr3_aa: CASSGAGTGKQYF

clone_size: few
j_call: TRBJ2-1
v_call: TRBV21-1
d_call: -
cdr3_nt: TGTGCTGAGGGGGGCGGGGATGAGCAGTTCTTC
cdr3_aa: CAEGGGDEQFF

clone_size: few
j_call: TRBJ1-2
v_call: TRBV14
d_call: -
cdr3_nt: TGTGCCAGCAGCCAAGAACCAGATAACTATGGCTACACCTTC
cdr3_aa: CASSQEPDNYGYTF

clone_size: few
j_call: TRBJ2-2
v_call: TRBV6-4
d_call: -
cdr3_nt: TGTGCCAGCAGTGCCGGGGGTGGAAGCGGGGAGCTGTTTTTT
cdr3_aa: CASSAGGGSGELFF